Each of the 21 T cell receptor beta chains below was sequenced from the same sample in a study of T cell repertoires in cytomegalovirus infection. From the reads, TCRdb called clonotypes with MiXCR, one entry per CDR3 protein. The sample includes 900,000 to 950,000 distinct CDR3 sequences, about 33% of them seen just once. Antigens for these TCRs are unknown. Sequenced material: cultured CD8+ T cells from PBMCs, taken from culture after CMV antigen stimulation. The source of these receptors is a human donor in good health (CMV status not recorded). Some clones in this sample may be carry-over from other donors' samples.

This clonotype was picked up a small number of times. The chain joins TRBV4-1 to TRBJ2-4; D call uncertain. Germline V gene data show CDR1 as MGHRA and CDR2 as YSYEKL. Trimming pared 0 bases from V and 5 bases from J, leaving 8 bases between. The CDR3 runs 14 residues. CDR3 amino acids: CASSQESGQNIQYF. DNA for the CDR3: TGCGCCAGCAGCCAAGAAAGTGGGCAAAACATTCAGTACTTC.

This sequence joins TRBV20-1 and TRBJ2-5, with TRBD1 identical over 7 bases. This CDR3 has 13 residues. Germline CDR1 reads DFQATT; CDR2 reads SNEGSKA (reference sequence). The trim removed 4 bases at V and 5 bases at J, leaving 7 bases unmatched. The CDR3 sequence: CSATLDRWETQYF. Here the CDR3 DNA reads TGCAGTGCTACCCTGGACAGGTGGGAGACCCAGTACTTC.

This clonotype has at least ten counts. The V call is TRBV7-2, the J call TRBJ2-3; D ambiguous. Germline V gene data show CDR1 as SGHTA and CDR2 as FQGNSA. CDR3 size: 15 residues. Trimming pared 4 bases from V and 2 bases from J, leaving 13 bases between. For the CDR3, the DNA is TGTGCCAGCAGCTCACCTTCTCAGACCACAGATACGCAGTATTTT. Translated: CASSSPSQTTDTQYF.

The sample holds a few counts of this clonotype. The chain carries TRBV18 and TRBJ1-5, with 8 bases that match TRBD1. This CDR3 comprises 16 residues. CDR1 KGHSH and CDR2 LQKENI come from the germline V gene. Trimming cost V 4 bases and J 2 bases; bases outside gene matches: 7. CDR3 sequence reads: CASSLTGVRGNQPQHF. The CDR3 nucleotides are TGTGCCAGCTCACTGACAGGGGTTCGGGGCAATCAGCCCCAGCATTTT.

This sequence joins TRBV19 and TRBJ1-1, with 8 positions matching TRBD1. Germline trimming cut 5 bases from V and 7 bases from J; bases unmatched to any gene: 3. The CDR3 runs to 12 residues. The V gene's germline CDR1 is LNHDA and CDR2 SQIVND (reference sequence). CDR3 sequence reads: CASSGTGREAFF. CDR3 nucleotides: TGTGCCAGTAGTGGGACAGGACGTGAAGCTTTCTTT.

This clonotype showed up many times. The chain uses TRBV7-8 and TRBJ2-3, with D maybe TRBD2 (6 bases). The CDR3 is made up of 16 amino acids. Germline V gene sequence: CDR1 SGHVS, CDR2 FQNEAQ. V was shortened by 5 bases and J by 5 bases, with 20 bases between the two germline ends. In nucleotides, the CDR3 is TGTGCCAGCAGCCTTCCCCCCGGGGGAGGCGAAGATACGCAGTATTTT. Its protein product is CASSLPPGGGEDTQYF.

The chain employs TRBV6-6 and TRBJ2-7; TRBD1 aligns across 10 bases. V was pared by 6 bases and J by 5 bases, with 13 bases of the junction left unmatched. The CDR3 consists of 16 residues. Germline CDR1 and CDR2: MNHNY and SVGAGI (reference sequence). For the CDR3, the DNA is TGTGCCAGCAGCTCGTCCCCGGGACAGGGGTACAACGAGCAGTACTTC. Translating it yields CASSSSPGQGYNEQYF.

The chain uses TRBV19 and TRBJ2-1; no clear D. Between the trimmed V and J ends, which lost 3 bases and 5 bases, there was a span of 14 bases. Germline V gene lookup returns CDR1 LNHDA and CDR2 SQIVND (reference sequence). This CDR3 is 15 amino acids long. The CDR3 DNA is TGTGCCAGTAGTATCTCTGACCTTCCGAACAATGAGCAGTTCTTC. It codes for CASSISDLPNNEQFF.

J is TRBJ2-6 and V is TRBV2, with 8 bases identical to TRBD1. Trimming at V came to 6 bases and at J to 1 base, leaving 8 bases not matched to a gene. The CDR3 sequence is 17 residues long. Germline V CDR1 and CDR2: SNHLY, FYNNEI. CDR3 nucleotide sequence: TGTGCCAGCAGGGGACGGGACAGGATGTCTGGGGCCAACGTCCTGACTTTC. This codes for CASRGRDRMSGANVLTF.

V gene TRBV4-3 combines with J gene TRBJ2-1; unclear D gene. Trimming took off 3 bases at V and 6 bases at J, with 6 bases between the two ends. The CDR3 totals 12 residues. Per germline, CDR1 LGHNA and CDR2 YSLEER. The CDR3 DNA reads as TGCGCCAGCAGCCATGCCCGCAATGAGCAGTTCTTC. Translation: CASSHARNEQFF.

The chain recombines TRBV7-9 with TRBJ2-4; TRBD2 might be the D (5 bases). CDR1 and CDR2 (germline): SEHNR, FQNEAQ (reference sequence). CDR3 length equals 16 residues. V was clipped by 5 bases and J by 5 bases, with 19 bases between them. The CDR3 region is CASSGGGKAAENIQYF. In DNA form, the CDR3 reads TGTGCCAGCAGCGGCGGAGGAAAGGCGGCCGAAAACATTCAGTACTTC. Full variable domain (outside the CDR3, taken from reference TRBV7-9 and TRBJ2-4): DTGVSQNPRHKITKRGQNVTFRCDPISEHNRLYWYRQTLGQGPEFLTYFQNEAQLEKSRLLSDRFSAERPKGSFSTLEIQRTEQGDSAMYLCASSGGGKAAENIQYFGAGTRLSVL.

Comments on this clonotype: The CDR3 does not end in the conserved phenylalanine or tryptophan, so this is likely a read error. The chain employs TRBV7-6 and TRBJ2-3, with D hard to call. The CDR3 is 16 amino acids. The germline V gene encodes CDR1 SGHVS and CDR2 FNYEAQ. Between the trimmed V and J ends, which lost 5 bases and 0 bases, there was a span of 15 bases. The CDR3 here is CASSKGGTPSTDTQYL. CDR3 coding DNA: TGTGCCAGCAGCAAAGGCGGTACCCCGAGCACAGATACGCAGTATTTA.

This clonotype was seen repeatedly, ten times or more. The rearrangement joins TRBV4-3 to TRBJ2-1; the match to TRBD2 covers 13 bases. This CDR3 is built from 17 residues. V was pared by 3 bases and J by 7 bases, with 9 bases of the junction left unmatched. Germline V lookup: CDR1 LGHNA, CDR2 YSLEER. CDR3 sequence: CASSHELAGGYINEQFF. CDR3 sequence (DNA): TGCGCCAGCAGCCATGAACTAGCGGGGGGGTACATAAATGAGCAGTTCTTC.

This clonotype was picked up a small number of times. The CDR3 region is CASSSWDYPPAQETQYF. The CDR3 DNA reads as TGTGCCAGCAGCTCCTGGGACTACCCTCCGGCACAAGAGACCCAGTACTTC. The chain employs TRBV11-2 and TRBJ2-5; 7 bases fit TRBD2. J was trimmed by 2 bases and V by 4 bases; bases with no gene match: 13. Germline V gene sequence: CDR1 SGHAT, CDR2 FQNNGV. This CDR3 contains 17 residues.

This chain links TRBV10-2 with TRBJ2-1; D is unclear. The CDR3 runs to 18 residues. Germline V lookup: CDR1 WSHSY, CDR2 SAAADI. Trimming cost V 3 bases and J 0 bases, with 18 bases left between them. The CDR3 DNA reads as TGCGCCAGCAGTGACGAAATCATCGGCTCGTTCTCCTACAATGAGCAGTTCTTC. Its translation: CASSDEIIGSFSYNEQFF.

This clonotype appeared a few times. The J gene is TRBJ2-7, the V gene TRBV6-5, with a weak D call TRBD1 (6 bases). This CDR3 has 16 amino acids. V lost 4 bases and J 3 bases, leaving 19 bases between the germline ends. The germline gives CDR1 MNHEY, CDR2 SVGAGI. The CDR3 here is CASSSGRGEGVYEQYV. CDR3 coding DNA: TGTGCCAGCAGTTCCGGTCGGGGTGAGGGGGTCTACGAGCAGTACGTC.

The count of this clonotype is one. The J gene is TRBJ2-2, the V gene TRBV19; no definite D call. Germline values: CDR1 LNHDA, CDR2 SQIVND (reference sequence). This CDR3 region has 13 residues. V was clipped by 5 bases and J by 4 bases, with 8 bases between them. CDR3 sequence: CASSDTITGELFF. CDR3 coding DNA: TGTGCCAGTAGTGACACAATCACCGGGGAGCTGTTTTTT.

There are a few counts of this clonotype. V and J are TRBV6-8 and TRBJ1-6, with 7 bases lining up with TRBD1. CDR3 length: 14 amino acids. V dropped 3 bases and J dropped 8; count of bases not matched to a gene: 4. Germline CDR1 MNHGY, CDR2 SAAAGT. The CDR3 DNA reads TGTGCCAGCAGTTATGGGACAGAACATTCACCCCTCCACTTT. Amino acids: CASSYGTEHSPLHF.

The chain is built from TRBV19 and TRBJ1-6; maybe TRBD1 (6 bases). CDR1 and CDR2 (germline): LNHDA, SQIVND (reference sequence). Trimming removed 0 bases from V and 0 bases from J, with 21 bases in between. The length of the CDR3 is 21 residues. CDR3 coding DNA: TGTGCCAGTAGTATAGATCTAGGACAGAAGGCTCCGAGCTCCTATAATTCACCCCTCCACTTT. Translation gives CASSIDLGQKAPSSYNSPLHF.

The V and J genes are TRBV10-3 and TRBJ1-1, with D maybe TRBD1 (5 bases). Trimming left V 8 bases short and J 1 base short, with 11 bases between. Germline V gene lookup returns CDR1 ENHRY and CDR2 SYGVKD. This CDR3 has 13 amino acids. CDR3 loop: CAILGGENTEAFF. The CDR3 coding sequence is TGTGCCATCCTGGGGGGGGAGAACACTGAAGCTTTCTTT.

This chain joins TRBV24-1 and TRBJ2-1; 13 bases are a match to TRBD2. Trimming took 4 bases from V and 3 from J; bases not matched to a gene: 14. The CDR3 is 20 amino acids. Germline V lookup: CDR1 KGHDR, CDR2 SFDVKD. The CDR3 loop reads CATSETPGLAGPGGYNEQFF. The CDR3 DNA follows: TGTGCCACCAGTGAAACCCCGGGACTAGCGGGGCCAGGGGGCTACAATGAGCAGTTCTTC.